This TCR beta chain was recorded in a study of T-cell reconstitution after alpha-beta-depleted transplantation in children. The CDR3 covers 16 residues. Looked up from germline, CDR1 is SGHTA and CDR2 is FQGNSA. V shed 1 base and J shed 0 bases, with 12 bases lying between them. Unique molecular identifiers were incorporated during preparation of the TCRbeta library. TCRdb recomputed calls from the PCR reads with MiXCR, one row per CDR3 protein. The sample includes approximately 47,000 distinct CDR3 sequences, 40% to 65% of them seen just once. The material was peripheral blood, obtained before TCRalphabeta/CD19-depleted stem cell transplant. This clonotype was obtained from a boy in the first two years of life with SCID, due to receive a stem cell transplant. The J gene is TRBJ2-5, the V gene TRBV7-2, with a possible D match to TRBD2 (6 bases). CDR3 protein: CASSLVTSSYQETQYF. The CDR3 DNA follows: TGTGCCAGCAGCTTAGTAACTAGCTCGTACCAAGAGACCCAGTACTTC.